Listed here are 29 T cell receptor beta chains from one sample, sequenced in a study of pediatric ulcerative colitis. One to two pinch biopsies were taken from the rectum during colonoscopy. Assay: immunoSEQ multiplex PCR; the TCRdb copy retains only in-frame clones and omits some. The table shows about 25,000 clones, with approximately 71% occurring only once. Material: gut tissue. These receptors were taken from a boy aged 5-17 years with severe ulcerative colitis.

The CDR3 region has the DNA TGCAGCGTTGAAGTACCCGGACAGGGCGTAAAGACCCAGTACTTC. Translation: CSVEVPGQGVKTQYF. The chain combines TRBV29-1 with TRBJ2-5; TRBD1 agrees at 8 bases. The CDR3 is 15 residues long. CDR1 is SQVTM and CDR2 is ANQGSEA in the germline V gene. The ends lost 1 base at V and 6 bases at J; junction bases unmatched: 10.

The chain uses TRBV5-1 and TRBJ1-1; TRBD1 might be the D (5 bases). CDR3 size: 15 residues. Per the germline V gene, CDR1 is SGHRS and CDR2 is YFSETQ. Trimming removed 4 bases at V and 0 bases at J, with 13 bases between. The CDR3 sequence: CASSLDSPLNTEAFF. CDR3 nucleotides: TGCGCCAGCAGCCTTGACAGCCCTCTGAACACTGAAGCTTTCTTT.

This clone was seen a handful of times. The genes are TRBV7-9 and TRBJ1-4; 9 bases line up with TRBD1. The CDR3 extends over 14 amino acids. CDR1 is SEHNR, CDR2 FQNEAQ, per germline (reference sequence). The trim removed 6 bases at V and 3 bases at J, leaving 2 bases unmatched. The CDR3 protein is CASSWDRANEKLFF. The CDR3 DNA reads TGTGCCAGCAGTTGGGACAGGGCTAATGAAAAACTGTTTTTT.

The chain uses TRBV28 and TRBJ1-5; D is possibly TRBD1 (5 bases). V shed 9 bases and J shed 4 bases, with 19 bases lying between them. The CDR3 sequence is 15 residues long. Per germline, CDR1 MDHEN and CDR2 SYDVKM. CDR3 nucleotides: TGTGCCAGTCGGGGCGGTGGTCGGATAAATCAGCCCCAGCATTTT. Its translation is CASRGGGRINQPQHF.

V gene TRBV11-2 combines with J gene TRBJ2-7; the match to TRBD2 covers 7 bases. The germline CDR1 and CDR2 sequences are SGHAT and FQNNGV. The CDR3 has 15 residues. The J segment lost 5 bases and the V segment lost 6 bases, leaving 13 bases of the junction unmatched. Here the CDR3 reads CASRFEGGSFNEQYF. The CDR3 region has the DNA TGTGCCAGCAGGTTCGAGGGCGGGAGCTTCAACGAGCAGTACTTC.

By frequency in the sample, this clone is medium-sized (0.01 to 0.1%). The rearrangement uses TRBV2 and TRBJ1-2; D uncertain. The germline gives CDR1 SNHLY, CDR2 FYNNEI. This CDR3 has 11 amino acids. V shed 7 bases and J shed 7 bases, with 10 bases lying between them. The CDR3 DNA follows: TGTGCCAGCATTTCCGATCCTGGCTACACCTTC. It encodes CASISDPGYTF.

The chain links TRBV19 to TRBJ1-1, with TRBD1 identical over 8 bases. The CDR3 has 13 residues. Unmatched junction bases numbered 3, after V lost 9 bases and J lost 0 bases. Germline V gene lookup returns CDR1 LNHDA and CDR2 SQIVND (reference sequence). CDR3 bases: TGTGCCAGCCGGGACAGGATGAACACTGAAGCTTTCTTT. It is translated as CASRDRMNTEAFF.

This clone was recorded only once. V and J are TRBV7-6 and TRBJ2-5, with D possibly matching TRBD2 (5 bases). The CDR3 consists of 13 residues. V was shortened by 4 bases and J by 6 bases, with 12 bases between the two germline ends. Germline V CDR1 and CDR2: SGHVS, FNYEAQ. Here the CDR3 DNA reads TGTGCCAGCAGCTCCGGGGTATGGAAGACCCAGTACTTC. It encodes CASSSGVWKTQYF.

This clone was observed a handful of times. The genes are TRBV18 and TRBJ2-1; TRBD2 matches at 13 bases. Trimming took 3 bases from V and 3 from J; bases not matched to a gene: 5. The V gene's germline CDR1 is KGHSH and CDR2 LQKENI. The CDR3 runs to 17 residues. DNA of the CDR3: TGTGCCAGCTCACCGCAACTAGCGGGAGGGGGCTACAATGAGCAGTTCTTC. It yields the protein CASSPQLAGGGYNEQFF.

V usage is TRBV6-5 and J usage is TRBJ2-5; D unclear. Trimming took 0 bases from V and 3 from J, leaving 11 bases between them. The CDR3 covers 15 residues. Germline V lookup: CDR1 MNHEY, CDR2 SVGAGI. Here the CDR3 reads CASSYSGSRKETQYF. The CDR3 DNA reads TGTGCCAGCAGTTACTCGGGCAGTAGGAAAGAGACCCAGTACTTC.

The CDR3 loop is CASSPRTDWSEAFF. The CDR3 nucleotides are TGCGCCAGCAGCCCTAGGACAGATTGGTCAGAAGCTTTCTTT. The V gene is TRBV5-1, the J gene TRBJ1-1; tentatively, D is TRBD1 (6 bases). Germline V gene sequence: CDR1 SGHRS, CDR2 YFSETQ. The CDR3 covers 14 residues. With 4 bases removed from V and 8 bases from J, the gap between germline ends came to 18 bases. The variable domain in full, completed from reference TRBV5-1 and TRBJ1-1, reads KAGVTQTPRYLIKTRGQQVTLSCSPISGHRSVSWYQQTPGQGLQFLFEYFSETQRNKGNFPGRFSGRQFSNSRSEMNVSTLELGDSALYLCASSPRTDWSEAFFGQGTRLTVV.

The rearrangement links TRBV10-2 to TRBJ2-3; TRBD2 might be the D (5 bases). V lost 6 bases to trimming and J lost 2 bases, with 12 bases between them. The CDR3 loop spans 14 amino acids. Germline CDR1 and CDR2: WSHSY and SAAADI. CDR3 bases: TGCGCCAGCAGGCCGGTGCGGGTCACAGATACGCAGTATTTT. It encodes CASRPVRVTDTQYF.

CDR3 amino acids: CASSPSDTYEQYF. DNA of the CDR3: TGTGCCAGCTCACCATCGGATACCTACGAGCAGTACTTC. The chain carries TRBV18 and TRBJ2-7; D is uncertain. CDR1 is KGHSH, CDR2 LQKENI, per germline. The CDR3 totals 13 residues. Trimming left V 2 bases short and J 2 bases short, with 7 bases between. The whole variable domain, remainder taken from reference TRBV18 and TRBJ2-7, is NAGVMQNPRHLVRRRGQEARLRCSPMKGHSHVYWYRQLPEEGLKFMVYLQKENIIDESGMPKERFSAEFPKEGPSILRIQQVVRGDSAAYFCASSPSDTYEQYFGPGTRLTVT.

The chain couples TRBV19 to TRBJ2-5; possibly TRBD1 or TRBD2 for D (6 bases each). Germline V gives CDR1 LNHDA, CDR2 SQIVND (reference sequence). This CDR3 has 13 residues. Trimming removed 3 bases at V and 5 bases at J, with 10 bases between. The CDR3 DNA reads as TGTGCCAGTAGTATTGGGGGGCGGGAGACCCAGTACTTC. This translates into CASSIGGRETQYF. The full variable domain, completed using reference TRBV19 and TRBJ2-5, is DGGITQSPKYLFRKEGQNVTLSCEQNLNHDAMYWYRQDPGQGLRLIYYSQIVNDFQKGDIAEGYSVSREKKESFPLTVTSAQKNPTAFYLCASSIGGRETQYFGPGTRLLVL.

V and J are TRBV7-2 and TRBJ1-2, with TRBD1 matching over 9 bases. Germline trimming cut 5 bases from V and 1 base from J; bases unmatched to any gene: 8. This CDR3 spans 16 amino acids. Germline CDR1 is SGHTA and CDR2 is FQGNSA. CDR3 sequence: CASSHSLDRGNYGYTF. In DNA form, the CDR3 reads TGTGCCAGCAGCCATTCCCTGGACAGGGGTAACTATGGCTACACCTTC.

This chain links TRBV18 with TRBJ1-4, with D perhaps matching TRBD1 (5 bases). The V end was cut by 5 bases, the J end by 6 bases, with 7 bases between. This CDR3 has 12 residues. Germline CDR1 KGHSH, CDR2 LQKENI. CDR3 sequence (DNA): TGTGCCAGCTCAGGGGCGGATGAAAAACTGTTTTTT. Protein product: CASSGADEKLFF.

The sample holds one count of this clone. V gene TRBV29-1 combines with J gene TRBJ2-1; no reliable D call. In germline, CDR1 is SQVTM, CDR2 ANQGSEA. Trimming stripped 1 base from V and 8 bases from J, with 21 bases between. The CDR3 is 16 residues long. This chain's CDR3 is CSVEVRNIRVVDEQFF. Here the CDR3 DNA reads TGCAGCGTTGAAGTTCGGAACATTAGAGTCGTGGATGAGCAGTTCTTC.

This rearrangement joins TRBV4-1 to TRBJ1-2; D is ambiguous. Germline V gives CDR1 MGHRA, CDR2 YSYEKL. The germline V and J ends were trimmed by 0 bases and 3 bases, with 8 bases remaining between them. The CDR3 spans 14 residues. The CDR3 DNA reads as TGCGCCAGCAGCCAAGAGGGCGCCTACTATGGCTACACCTTC. Translation gives CASSQEGAYYGYTF.

The DNA for the CDR3 is TGTGCCAGCAGCCGAGCGGGAGTTGGAGTTGGCCAAGAGACCCAGTACTTC. Amino acid sequence: CASSRAGVGVGQETQYF. V usage is TRBV9 and J usage is TRBJ2-5; 8 bases line up with TRBD2. The V gene's germline CDR1 is SGDLS and CDR2 YYNGEE. J lost 1 base, V lost 4 bases, and 12 bases had no gene match. The CDR3 spans 17 residues.

With respect to this clone: Other DNA sequences in the same sample also yield this CDR3. The chain employs TRBV19 and TRBJ2-3; D is unresolved. CDR3 length: 12 amino acids. Trimming cost V 1 base and J 3 bases, with 2 bases left between them. CDR1 and CDR2 (germline): LNHDA, SQIVND (reference sequence). The CDR3 loop is CASSIGTDTQYF. CDR3 DNA: TGTGCCAGTAGTATAGGGACAGATACGCAGTATTTT.

This clone occurred once. V usage is TRBV7-2 and J usage is TRBJ2-7; 7 bases are a match to TRBD1. This CDR3 spans 15 amino acids. V trimming: 1 base; J trimming: 1 base; junction bases outside the gene matches: 4. Per germline, CDR1 SGHTA and CDR2 FQGNSA. CDR3 amino acids: CASSLEGAQSYEQYF. CDR3 in DNA: TGTGCCAGCAGCTTAGAGGGGGCCCAATCCTACGAGCAGTACTTC.

This chain links TRBV25-1 with TRBJ2-5; 9 bases align to TRBD2. This CDR3 comprises 17 residues. Germline V gives CDR1 MGHDK, CDR2 SYGVNS. Unmatched junction bases numbered 14, after V lost 8 bases and J lost 1 base. The CDR3: CASRSPSGTGVQETQYF. The CDR3 coding sequence is TGTGCCAGCCGTTCGCCTAGCGGGACGGGGGTCCAAGAGACCCAGTACTTC.

The chain is built from TRBV4-2 and TRBJ2-3; 11 nucleotides line up with TRBD2. The CDR3 is 18 residues long. The V gene's germline CDR1 is LGHNA and CDR2 YNFKEQ. Trimming cost V 1 base and J 8 bases; bases outside gene matches: 14. The CDR3 loop reads CASSQVGVAGGPSATQYF. The DNA of the CDR3 is TGTGCCAGCAGCCAAGTGGGCGTAGCGGGAGGGCCAAGTGCTACGCAGTATTTT.

This clone was counted a single time. This sequence joins TRBV9 and TRBJ2-2; D assignment may be TRBD1 or TRBD2 (5 bases each). Germline assignment: CDR1 SGDLS and CDR2 YYNGEE. V shed 0 bases and J shed 5 bases, with 11 bases lying between them. The CDR3 is made up of 15 amino acids. The CDR3 region is CASSVVQGGTGELFF. The CDR3 DNA is TGTGCCAGCAGCGTAGTCCAGGGCGGGACCGGGGAGCTGTTTTTT.

This chain joins TRBV6-5 and TRBJ2-7; 9 bases match TRBD1. Per the germline V gene, CDR1 is MNHEY and CDR2 is SVGAGI. The length of the CDR3 is 15 residues. Trimming cost V 5 bases and J 2 bases; bases outside gene matches: 7. CDR3 coding DNA: TGTGCCAGCAGTAGGGGGACAGGGATTACCTACGAGCAGTACTTC. Protein product: CASSRGTGITYEQYF.

The chain is built from TRBV6-1 and TRBJ1-3, with 9 bases lining up with TRBD1. The CDR3 has 16 residues. Germline CDR1 MNHNS, CDR2 SASEGT. Trimming at V came to 2 bases and at J to 4 bases, leaving 6 bases not matched to a gene. The CDR3 loop reads CASSESSGQGGNTIYF. The DNA for the CDR3 is TGTGCCAGCAGTGAATCCTCGGGACAGGGCGGAAACACCATATATTTT.

For this clone: This may be a read error, as it is one base from a much larger clone. The identical CDR3 is also encoded by other nucleotide sequences in the sample. The chain couples TRBV7-9 to TRBJ2-7, with 9 bases that match TRBD1. Germline loops: CDR1 SEHNR, CDR2 FQNEAQ (reference sequence). This CDR3 is built from 14 residues. CDR3 protein: CASSPGTGKHEQYF. The CDR3 DNA is TGTGCCAGCAGCCCAGGGACAGGGAAGCACGAACAGTACTTC.

The rearrangement joins TRBV5-1 to TRBJ2-2, with unresolved D. Germline CDR1 reads SGHRS; CDR2 reads YFSETQ. The CDR3 runs to 14 residues. Trimming cost V 0 bases and J 4 bases, with 7 bases left between them. The CDR3 loop is CASSLGPFTGELFF. In DNA, the CDR3 is TGCGCCAGCAGCTTGGGCCCTTTCACCGGGGAGCTGTTTTTT.

The chain joins TRBV6-1 to TRBJ2-3; D perhaps matches TRBD2 (5 bases). With 4 bases removed from V and 2 bases from J, the gap between germline ends came to 10 bases. The CDR3 extends over 14 amino acids. The V gene's germline CDR1 is MNHNS and CDR2 SASEGT. For the CDR3, the DNA is TGTGCCAGCAGTGCCCAGCGGTCCACAGATACGCAGTATTTT. Translated: CASSAQRSTDTQYF.